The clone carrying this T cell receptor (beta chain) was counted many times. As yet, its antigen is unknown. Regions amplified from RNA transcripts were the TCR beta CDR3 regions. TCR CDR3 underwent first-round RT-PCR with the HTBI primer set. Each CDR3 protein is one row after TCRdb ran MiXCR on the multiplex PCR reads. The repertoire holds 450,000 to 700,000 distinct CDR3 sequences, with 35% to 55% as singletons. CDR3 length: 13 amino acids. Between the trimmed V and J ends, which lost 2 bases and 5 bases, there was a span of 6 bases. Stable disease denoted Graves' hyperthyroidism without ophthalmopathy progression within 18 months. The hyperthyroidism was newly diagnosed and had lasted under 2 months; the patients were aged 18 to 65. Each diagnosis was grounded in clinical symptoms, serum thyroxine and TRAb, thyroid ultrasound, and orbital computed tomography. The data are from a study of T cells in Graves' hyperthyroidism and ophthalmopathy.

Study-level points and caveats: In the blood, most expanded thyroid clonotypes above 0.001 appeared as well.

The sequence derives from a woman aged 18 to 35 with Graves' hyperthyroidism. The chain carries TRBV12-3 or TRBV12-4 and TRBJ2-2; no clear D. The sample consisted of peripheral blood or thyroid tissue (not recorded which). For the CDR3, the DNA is TGTGCCAGCAGTTTACGTCAGACCGGGGAGCTGTTTTTT. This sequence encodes CASSLRQTGELFF.